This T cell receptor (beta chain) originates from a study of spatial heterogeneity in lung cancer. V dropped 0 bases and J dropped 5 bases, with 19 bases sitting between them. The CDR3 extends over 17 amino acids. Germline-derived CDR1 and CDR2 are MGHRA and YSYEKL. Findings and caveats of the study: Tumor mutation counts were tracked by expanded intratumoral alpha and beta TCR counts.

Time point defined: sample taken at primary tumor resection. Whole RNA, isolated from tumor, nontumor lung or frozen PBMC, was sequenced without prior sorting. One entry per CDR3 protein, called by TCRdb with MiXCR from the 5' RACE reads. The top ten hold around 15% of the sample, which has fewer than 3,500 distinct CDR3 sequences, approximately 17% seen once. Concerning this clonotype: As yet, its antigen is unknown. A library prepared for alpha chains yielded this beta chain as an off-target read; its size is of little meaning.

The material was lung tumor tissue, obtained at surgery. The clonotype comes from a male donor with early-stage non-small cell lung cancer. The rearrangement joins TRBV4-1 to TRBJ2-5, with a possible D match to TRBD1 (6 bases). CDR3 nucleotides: TGCGCCAGCAGCCAAGATCTAGGGGGACGGTTGGTGGAGACCCAGTACTTC. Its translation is CASSQDLGGRLVETQYF.